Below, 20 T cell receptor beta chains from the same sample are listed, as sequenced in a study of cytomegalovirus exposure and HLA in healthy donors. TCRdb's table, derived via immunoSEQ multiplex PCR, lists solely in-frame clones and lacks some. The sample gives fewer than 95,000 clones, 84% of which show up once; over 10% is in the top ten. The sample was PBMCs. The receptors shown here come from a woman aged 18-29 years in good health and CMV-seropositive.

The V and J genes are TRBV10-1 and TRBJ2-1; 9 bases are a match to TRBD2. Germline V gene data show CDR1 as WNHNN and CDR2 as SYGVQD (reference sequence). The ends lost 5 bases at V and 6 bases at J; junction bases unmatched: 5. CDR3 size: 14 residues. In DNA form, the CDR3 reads TGCGCCAGCAGTAAAAGCGGGGGGACCAATGAGCAGTTCTTC. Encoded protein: CASSKSGGTNEQFF.

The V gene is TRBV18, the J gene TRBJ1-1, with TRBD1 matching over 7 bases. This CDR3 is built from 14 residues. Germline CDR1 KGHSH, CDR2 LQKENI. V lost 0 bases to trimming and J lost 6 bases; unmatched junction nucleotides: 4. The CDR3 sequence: CASSPPLDRPEAFF. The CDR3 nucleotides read TGTGCCAGCTCACCACCCTTGGACAGGCCTGAAGCTTTCTTT.

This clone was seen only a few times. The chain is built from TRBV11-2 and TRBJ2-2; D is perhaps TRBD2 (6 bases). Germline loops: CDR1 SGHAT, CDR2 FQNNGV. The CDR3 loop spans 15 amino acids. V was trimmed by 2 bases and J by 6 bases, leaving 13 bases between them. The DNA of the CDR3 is TGTGCCAGCAGCTTATCGTGGACTAATGCCGGGGAGCTGTTTTTT. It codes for CASSLSWTNAGELFF.

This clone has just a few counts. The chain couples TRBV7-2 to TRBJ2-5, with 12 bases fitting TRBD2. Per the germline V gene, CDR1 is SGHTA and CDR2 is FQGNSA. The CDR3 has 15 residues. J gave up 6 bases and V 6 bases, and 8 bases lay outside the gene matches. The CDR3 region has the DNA TGTGCCAGCAGTCGATCTAGCGGGGGGGCGCAGACCCAGTACTTC. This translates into CASSRSSGGAQTQYF.

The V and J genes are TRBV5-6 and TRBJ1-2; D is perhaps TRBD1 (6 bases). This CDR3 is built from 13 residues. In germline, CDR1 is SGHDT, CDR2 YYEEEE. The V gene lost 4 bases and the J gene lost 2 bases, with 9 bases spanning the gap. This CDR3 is CASSPGENYGYTF. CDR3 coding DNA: TGTGCCAGCAGCCCAGGGGAAAACTATGGCTACACCTTC.

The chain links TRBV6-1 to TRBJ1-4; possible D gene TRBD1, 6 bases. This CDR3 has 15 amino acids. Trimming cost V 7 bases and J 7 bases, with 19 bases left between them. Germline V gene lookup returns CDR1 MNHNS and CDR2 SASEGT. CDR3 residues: CASNGGRGGFEKLFF. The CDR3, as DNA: TGTGCCAGCAACGGGGGCCGGGGGGGTTTTGAAAAACTGTTTTTT.

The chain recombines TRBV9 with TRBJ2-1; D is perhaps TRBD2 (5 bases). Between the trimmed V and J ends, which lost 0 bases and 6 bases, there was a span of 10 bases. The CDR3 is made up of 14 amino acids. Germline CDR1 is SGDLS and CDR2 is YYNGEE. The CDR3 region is CASSVAGNANEQFF. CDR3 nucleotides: TGTGCCAGCAGCGTAGCGGGGAATGCCAATGAGCAGTTCTTC.

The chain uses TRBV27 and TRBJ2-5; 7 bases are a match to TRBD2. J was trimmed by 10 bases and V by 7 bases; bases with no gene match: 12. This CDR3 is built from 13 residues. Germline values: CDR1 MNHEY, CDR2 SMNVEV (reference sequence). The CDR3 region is CASKDPLPSGQYF. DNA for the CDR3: TGTGCCAGCAAGGACCCCCTCCCTAGCGGCCAGTACTTC.

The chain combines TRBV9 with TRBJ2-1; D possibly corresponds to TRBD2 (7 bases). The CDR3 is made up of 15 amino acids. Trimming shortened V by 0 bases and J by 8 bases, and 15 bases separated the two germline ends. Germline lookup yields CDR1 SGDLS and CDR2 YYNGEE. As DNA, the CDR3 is TGTGCCAGCAGCGTAGAGGGGGGGGGCCGCGATGAGCAGTTCTTC. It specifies CASSVEGGGRDEQFF.

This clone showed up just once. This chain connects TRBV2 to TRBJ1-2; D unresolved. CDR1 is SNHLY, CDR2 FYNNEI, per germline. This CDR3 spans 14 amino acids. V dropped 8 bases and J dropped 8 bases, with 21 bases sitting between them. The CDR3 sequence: CASLPLQDSRGYTF. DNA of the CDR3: TGTGCCAGCTTACCTCTCCAGGACTCAAGGGGCTACACCTTC.

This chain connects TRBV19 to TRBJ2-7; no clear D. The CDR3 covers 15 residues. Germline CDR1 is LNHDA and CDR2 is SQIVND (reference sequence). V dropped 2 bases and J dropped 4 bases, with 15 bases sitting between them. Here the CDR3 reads CASSIILERPYEQYF. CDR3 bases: TGTGCCAGTAGTATAATTCTGGAGAGACCTTACGAGCAGTACTTC.

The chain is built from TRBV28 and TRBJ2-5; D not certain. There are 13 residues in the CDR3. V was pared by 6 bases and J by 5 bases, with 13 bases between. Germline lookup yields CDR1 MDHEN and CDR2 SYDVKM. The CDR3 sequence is CASSLPNGETQYF. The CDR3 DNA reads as TGTGCCAGCAGCTTGCCGAACGGGGAGACCCAGTACTTC. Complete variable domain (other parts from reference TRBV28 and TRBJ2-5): DVKVTQSSRYLVKRTGEKVFLECVQDMDHENMFWYRQDPGLGLRLIYFSYDVKMKEKGDIPEGYSVSREKKERFSLILESASTNQTSMYLCASSLPNGETQYFGPGTRLLVL.

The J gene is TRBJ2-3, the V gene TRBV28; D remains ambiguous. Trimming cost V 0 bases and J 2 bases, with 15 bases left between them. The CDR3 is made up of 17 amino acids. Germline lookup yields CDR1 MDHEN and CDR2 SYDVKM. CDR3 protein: CASSLWNRVSLTDTQYF. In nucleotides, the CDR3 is TGTGCCAGCAGTTTATGGAACAGAGTTTCGCTCACAGATACGCAGTATTTT.

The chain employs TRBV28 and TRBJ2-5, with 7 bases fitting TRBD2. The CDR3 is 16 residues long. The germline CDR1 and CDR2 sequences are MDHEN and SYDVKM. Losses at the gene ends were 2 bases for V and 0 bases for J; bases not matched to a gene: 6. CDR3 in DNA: TGTGCCAGCAGTTTACTAGCGGTCCGGTACCAAGAGACCCAGTACTTC. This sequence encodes CASSLLAVRYQETQYF.

As DNA, the CDR3 is TGTGCCAGCAGTTCAACAGGGAAGACTGAAGCTTTCTTT. It translates to CASSSTGKTEAFF. The gene calls are TRBV2 and TRBJ1-1, with a possible D match to TRBD1 (6 bases). The CDR3 runs 13 residues. Per the germline V gene, CDR1 is SNHLY and CDR2 is FYNNEI. Trimming stripped 5 bases from V and 5 bases from J, with 12 bases between.

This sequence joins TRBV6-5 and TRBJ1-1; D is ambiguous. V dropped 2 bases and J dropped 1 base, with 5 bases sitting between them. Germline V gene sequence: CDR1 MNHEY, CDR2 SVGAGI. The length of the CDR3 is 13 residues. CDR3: CASSYLRNTEAFF. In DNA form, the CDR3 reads TGTGCCAGCAGTTACCTCAGGAACACTGAAGCTTTCTTT.

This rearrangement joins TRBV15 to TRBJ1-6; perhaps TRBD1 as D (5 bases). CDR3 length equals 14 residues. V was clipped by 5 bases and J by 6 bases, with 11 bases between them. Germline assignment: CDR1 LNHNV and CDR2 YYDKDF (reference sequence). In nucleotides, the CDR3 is TGTGCCACCAGCGGGGCGAACTTTAATTCACCCCTCCACTTT. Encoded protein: CATSGANFNSPLHF.

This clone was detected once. CDR3 loop: CASSLVGGQSYEQYF. CDR3 bases: TGTGCCAGCAGCTTAGTCGGGGGGCAGTCCTACGAGCAGTACTTC. This rearrangement joins TRBV7-7 to TRBJ2-7, with a tentative D call TRBD2 (7 bases). The V end was cut by 1 base, the J end by 1 base, with 11 bases between. The CDR3 is 15 residues long. The germline V gene has CDR1 SSHAT and CDR2 FNYEAQ (reference sequence).

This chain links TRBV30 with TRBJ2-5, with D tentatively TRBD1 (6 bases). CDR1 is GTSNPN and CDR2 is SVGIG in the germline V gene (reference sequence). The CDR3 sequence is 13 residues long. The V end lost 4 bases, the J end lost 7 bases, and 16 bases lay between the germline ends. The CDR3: CAWNRALQGTQYF. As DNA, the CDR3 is TGTGCCTGGAACAGGGCCCTACAGGGGACCCAGTACTTC. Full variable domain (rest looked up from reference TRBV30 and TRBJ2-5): SQTIHQWPATLVQPVGSPLSLECTVEGTSNPNLYWYRQAAGRGLQLLFYSVGIGQISSEVPQNLSASRPQDRQFILSSKKLLLSDSGFYLCAWNRALQGTQYFGPGTRLLVL.

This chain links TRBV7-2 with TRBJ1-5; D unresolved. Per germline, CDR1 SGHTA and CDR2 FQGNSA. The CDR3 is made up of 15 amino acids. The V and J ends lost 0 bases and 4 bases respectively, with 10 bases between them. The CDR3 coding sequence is TGTGCCAGCAGCTTAGCTAGCCGCGGGAATCAGCCCCAGCATTTT. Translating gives CASSLASRGNQPQHF.